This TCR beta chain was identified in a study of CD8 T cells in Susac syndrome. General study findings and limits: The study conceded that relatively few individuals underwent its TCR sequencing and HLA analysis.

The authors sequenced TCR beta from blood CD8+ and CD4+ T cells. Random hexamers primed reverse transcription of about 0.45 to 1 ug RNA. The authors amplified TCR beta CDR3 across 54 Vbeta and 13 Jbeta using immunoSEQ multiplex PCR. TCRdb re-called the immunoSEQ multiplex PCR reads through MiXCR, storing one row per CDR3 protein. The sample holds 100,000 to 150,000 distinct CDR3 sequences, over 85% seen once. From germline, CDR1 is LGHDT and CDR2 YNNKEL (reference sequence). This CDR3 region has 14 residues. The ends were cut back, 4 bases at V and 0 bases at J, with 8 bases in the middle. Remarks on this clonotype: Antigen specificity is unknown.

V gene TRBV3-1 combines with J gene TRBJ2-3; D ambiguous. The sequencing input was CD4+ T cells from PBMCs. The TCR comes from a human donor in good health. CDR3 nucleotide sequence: TGTGCCAGCAGCCGACGGGCTAGCACAGATACGCAGTATTTT. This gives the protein CASSRRASTDTQYF.